Listed here are 15 T cell receptor beta chains from one sample, sequenced in a study of cytomegalovirus exposure and HLA in healthy donors (dated by TCRdb to 2015 to 2018). To prepare the library, the immunoSEQ multiplex PCR assay was applied. The multiplex PCR relied on a mix of 60 forward primers for TCR Vbeta segments and 13 reverse primers for TCR Jbeta segments. Drawn from immuneACCESS, this table holds only the in-frame rearrangements with V and J called that TCRdb kept. Clones are partly lost; checked studies trace under half to an unresolved V gene and leave the rest unexplained. The sample's clone listing holds about 70,000 clones. The biggest ten clones account for approximately 1.6% of the sample. The sequenced sample consisted of PBMCs. Every receptor here comes from a woman under 40 in good health and CMV-seronegative.

The DNA of the CDR3 is TGCGCCAGCAGCCTAGCGGGAGACGCGACAGATACGCAGTATTTT. This translates into CASSLAGDATDTQYF. The V call is TRBV5-1, the J call TRBJ2-3, with 10 bases that match TRBD2. Germline CDR1 reads SGHRS; CDR2 reads YFSETQ. V was clipped by 4 bases and J by 3 bases; unmatched bases: 5. The CDR3 spans 15 residues.

This sequence joins TRBV28 and TRBJ1-5; no firm D call. The CDR3 contains 12 residues. The germline gives CDR1 MDHEN, CDR2 SYDVKM. Trimming left V 6 bases short and J 4 bases short, with 7 bases between. The CDR3 coding sequence is TGTGCCAGCAGGGGCGGGAATCAGCCCCAGCATTTT. This sequence encodes CASRGGNQPQHF.

The chain recombines TRBV6-5 with TRBJ1-1; D gene uncertain. CDR3 size: 13 residues. Germline lookup yields CDR1 MNHEY and CDR2 SVGAGI. V lost 6 bases and J 2 bases, leaving 10 bases between the germline ends. The CDR3 spells CASRPSTNTEAFF. As DNA, the CDR3 is TGTGCCAGCAGACCCTCTACCAACACTGAAGCTTTCTTT.

The CDR3 here is CASSAGQGTTYGYTF. CDR3 in DNA: TGTGCCAGCAGTGCTGGACAGGGTACGACCTATGGCTACACCTTC. The chain joins TRBV6-1 to TRBJ1-2; 8 bases align to TRBD1. The CDR3 loop spans 15 amino acids. Unmatched junction bases numbered 8, after V lost 4 bases and J lost 4 bases. CDR1 is MNHNS and CDR2 is SASEGT in the germline V gene.

The chain combines TRBV16 with TRBJ1-1, with D hard to call. This CDR3 is 13 amino acids long. V was shortened by 4 bases and J by 5 bases, with 11 bases between the two germline ends. CDR1 and CDR2 (germline): KGHSY, FQNENV. CDR3 sequence reads: CASSPTDKTEAFF. In DNA form, the CDR3 reads TGTGCCAGCAGCCCGACCGACAAAACTGAAGCTTTCTTT.

This sequence joins TRBV4-3 and TRBJ2-4, with 7 bases fitting TRBD1. The CDR3 is 14 residues long. Germline values: CDR1 LGHNA, CDR2 YSLEER. V trimming: 3 bases; J trimming: 9 bases; junction bases outside the gene matches: 8. The DNA for the CDR3 is TGCGCCAGCAGCCATCCCCGGGACAGCTCCATTCAGTACTTC. This gives the protein CASSHPRDSSIQYF.

The chain employs TRBV19 and TRBJ2-1, with 14 bases matching TRBD2. Germline values: CDR1 LNHDA, CDR2 SQIVND (reference sequence). This CDR3 has 18 amino acids. V lost 8 bases to trimming and J lost 0 bases; unmatched junction nucleotides: 9. The CDR3 region is CASGGLAGGTSSYNEQFF. CDR3 coding DNA: TGTGCCAGTGGTGGACTAGCGGGAGGTACTAGCTCCTACAATGAGCAGTTCTTC.

This chain joins TRBV18 and TRBJ2-7, with TRBD1 identical over 7 bases. The J segment lost 4 bases and the V segment lost 3 bases, leaving 6 bases of the junction unmatched. CDR1 and CDR2 (germline): KGHSH, LQKENI. CDR3 length equals 14 residues. CDR3 coding DNA: TGTGCCAGCTCACCCTCTGACAGGGTGTACGAGCAGTACTTC. Its translation: CASSPSDRVYEQYF.

J is TRBJ2-7 and V is TRBV28; the match to TRBD2 covers 7 bases. The J segment lost 6 bases and the V segment lost 2 bases, leaving 7 bases of the junction unmatched. This CDR3 region has 14 residues. Germline V gene lookup returns CDR1 MDHEN and CDR2 SYDVKM. This CDR3 reads CASSLGGGISEQYF. The CDR3 DNA follows: TGTGCCAGCAGTTTAGGGGGGGGGATTTCCGAGCAGTACTTC.

This chain's CDR3 is CAWMGLAYEQYF. The CDR3 DNA follows: TGTGCCTGGATGGGACTAGCCTACGAGCAGTACTTC. The rearrangement uses TRBV30 and TRBJ2-7; the match to TRBD2 covers 8 bases. The germline V gene encodes CDR1 GTSNPN and CDR2 SVGIG (reference sequence). CDR3 size: 12 residues. V lost 4 bases to trimming and J lost 2 bases; unmatched junction nucleotides: 1.

The chain combines TRBV7-9 with TRBJ1-2; unclear D gene. CDR3 size: 12 residues. V gave up 0 bases and J gave up 8 bases, with 7 bases separating them. The germline gives CDR1 SEHNR, CDR2 FQNEAQ (reference sequence). CDR3 protein: CASSLAGDGYTF. For the CDR3, the DNA is TGTGCCAGCAGCTTAGCGGGAGACGGCTACACCTTC.

The rearrangement joins TRBV6-6 to TRBJ1-3; 9 bases agree with TRBD1. Germline CDR1 is MNHNY and CDR2 is SVGAGI (reference sequence). This CDR3 is built from 15 residues. After removal of 0 bases from V and 7 bases from J, the junction contained 4 bases not matched to a gene. This CDR3 reads CASSYSGTGPNTIYF. The CDR3 coding sequence is TGTGCCAGCAGTTACTCAGGGACAGGGCCCAACACCATATATTTT.

The chain couples TRBV27 to TRBJ1-2; D is ambiguous. CDR3 length: 15 residues. Trimming pared 5 bases from V and 4 bases from J, leaving 17 bases between. The germline V gene has CDR1 MNHEY and CDR2 SMNVEV (reference sequence). This CDR3 reads CASSLTTGILYGYTF. The CDR3, as DNA: TGTGCCAGCAGTCTAACGACCGGGATTCTCTATGGCTACACCTTC.

V usage is TRBV28 and J usage is TRBJ2-3, with 8 bases fitting TRBD2. V lost 3 bases to trimming and J lost 1 base; unmatched junction nucleotides: 0. This CDR3 is 14 amino acids long. Per germline, CDR1 MDHEN and CDR2 SYDVKM. The CDR3 nucleotides read TGTGCCAGCAGTTTGCGGGGGGGCACAGATACGCAGTATTTT. Translated, it gives CASSLRGGTDTQYF.

The rearrangement joins TRBV4-2 to TRBJ2-3; TRBD2 aligns across 10 bases. The CDR3 runs 14 residues. Germline V gives CDR1 LGHNA, CDR2 YNFKEQ. Trimming cost V 7 bases and J 3 bases; bases outside gene matches: 4. CDR3 residues: CASNSGGLTDTQYF. The CDR3 DNA is TGTGCCAGCAATAGCGGGGGGCTTACAGATACGCAGTATTTT.